This TCR beta chain was identified during a study of CD8+ T cells in alopecia areata. Study-level findings and limits: Possibly because of HLA-related factors, TCR sharing was less clear across patients than in mice.

The V segment lost 6 bases and the J segment 5 bases; nucleotides outside the gene matches: 2. Germline values: CDR1 MNHNY, CDR2 SVGAGI (reference sequence). The CDR3 contains 14 residues. Concerning this clone: Its specificity is not known.

TCR sequencing used cDNA made by reverse transcription of extracted RNA. The data were produced by immunoSEQ multiplex PCR, yet TCRdb's version contains in-frame clones alone and is incomplete. Found here are 100,000 to 150,000 clones, about 46% of them singletons; the top ten hold 10% to 13%. Sequencing was performed on NKG2D-low CD8+ T cells sorted from blood. The V gene is TRBV6-6, the J gene TRBJ2-1; the match to TRBD2 covers 12 bases. This receptor was obtained from a human donor with alopecia areata. CDR3 loop: CASRWTSGNNEQFF. The CDR3 bases are TGTGCCAGCAGATGGACTAGCGGGAACAATGAGCAGTTCTTC.